The 15 T cell receptor beta chains reported below all come from one sample, sequenced in a study of blood T cells in healthy people across ages. For the second PCR, which ran for 7 to 11 cycles, a sample-barcoded 5' primer and a J-beta primer mix were used. TCRdb called the 5' RACE reads again in MiXCR, with one record for every CDR3 protein. The table records hundreds of thousands of distinct CDR3 sequences, approximately 31% of them present only once. Sequences were obtained from blood. The receptors were sampled from a woman aged 80 or older in good health.

The J gene is TRBJ2-5, the V gene TRBV11-3; D gene unclear. Matching the DNA end better, TRBJ2-7 makes the J call doubtful. The CDR3 contains 14 residues. Germline lookup yields CDR1 SGHNT and CDR2 YENEEA. The DNA of the CDR3 is TGTGCCAGCAGCCGCGGACCAAACGTCAACGAGCAGTACTTC. Translating gives CASSRGPNVNEQYF.

This sequence joins TRBV11-3 and TRBJ2-7; maybe TRBD1 (6 bases). Per germline, CDR1 SGHNT and CDR2 YENEEA. With 1 base removed from V and 7 bases from J, the gap between germline ends came to 11 bases. This CDR3 is built from 13 residues. The CDR3 is CASSLGTVNEQYF. CDR3 sequence (DNA): TGTGCCAGCAGCTTAGGGACAGTCAATGAGCAGTACTTC.

This clonotype was seen at least ten times. The V call is TRBV7-2, the J call TRBJ1-2; D unresolved. Trimming took off 1 base at V and 8 bases at J, with 11 bases between the two ends. CDR3 length equals 13 residues. Germline-derived CDR1 and CDR2 are SGHTA and FQGNSA. Here the CDR3 DNA reads TGTGCCAGCAGCTTAGGGATGATCGGAGGCTACACCTTC. As protein: CASSLGMIGGYTF.

On this clonotype itself: At one end the junction does not follow the germline gene, possibly because of a read error. The V call is TRBV6-1, the J call TRBJ2-1, with 9 bases identical to TRBD2. Germline loops: CDR1 MNHNS, CDR2 SASEGT. The CDR3 totals 15 residues. The CDR3 loop reads CASRFGLARGNERFF. The CDR3 region has the DNA TGTGCCAGCAGATTCGGACTAGCGCGCGGGAATGAGCGGTTCTTC.

This chain connects TRBV2 to TRBJ1-5; 8 bases align to TRBD1. This CDR3 has 17 residues. Germline trimming cut 0 bases from V and 1 base from J; bases unmatched to any gene: 5. CDR1 and CDR2 from the germline V gene are SNHLY and FYNNEI. The CDR3 here is CASSEALQGASNQPQHF. For the CDR3, the DNA is TGTGCCAGCAGTGAAGCGCTTCAGGGGGCGAGCAATCAGCCCCAGCATTTT.

A word on this clonotype: A much larger clone is a single base away; this may be a read error. CDR3 in DNA: TGCACCAGCAGCTTGTCGGGGGGACGGAGCTATGGCTACACCTTC. This sequence encodes CTSSLSGGRSYGYTF. The rearrangement uses TRBV5-1 and TRBJ1-2, with D possibly matching TRBD1 (5 bases). The germline V gene encodes CDR1 SGHRS and CDR2 YFSETQ. The CDR3 has 15 amino acids.

The V call is TRBV5-1, the J call TRBJ1-2, with TRBD1 identical over 8 bases. The J segment lost 6 bases and the V segment lost 0 bases, leaving 7 bases of the junction unmatched. Germline V lookup: CDR1 SGHRS, CDR2 YFSETQ. This CDR3 comprises 15 residues. This CDR3 reads CASSLDSGGVDGYTF. The CDR3 DNA reads as TGCGCCAGCAGCTTGGATTCAGGGGGCGTAGATGGCTACACCTTC.

In regard to this clonotype: At one end, the junction sequence differs from germline, possibly due to a read error. The chain has TRBV6-5 and TRBJ2-1, with unresolved D. There are 13 residues in the CDR3. Germline V lookup: CDR1 MNHEY, CDR2 SVGAGI. CDR3 residues: CASRSDGYNEQCF. The CDR3 DNA sequence: TGTGCCAGCAGATCGGACGGATACAATGAGCAGTGCTTC.

At least ten counts were recorded for this clonotype. The chain links TRBV27 to TRBJ2-7; D may match TRBD1 or TRBD2 (5 bases each). The CDR3 length is 14 residues. Trimming left V 4 bases short and J 2 bases short, with 12 bases between. Germline CDR1 MNHEY, CDR2 SMNVEV (reference sequence). The CDR3 DNA follows: TGTGCCAGCAGTTCGGGACGGTGGGCCTACGAGCAGTACTTC. As protein: CASSSGRWAYEQYF.

The rearrangement joins TRBV7-2 to TRBJ1-4; D might be TRBD1 (6 bases). This CDR3 is 14 amino acids long. Germline V gene lookup returns CDR1 SGHTA and CDR2 FQGNSA. Trimming took off 8 bases at V and 7 bases at J, with 17 bases between the two ends. The CDR3 here is CASEYRVGSEKLFF. The DNA of the CDR3 is TGTGCCAGCGAATACAGGGTGGGAAGTGAAAAACTGTTTTTT.

This clonotype was seen repeatedly, ten times or more. Possible read error: a much larger clone is one base away. V and J are TRBV5-6 and TRBJ1-4; D remains ambiguous. Germline V gives CDR1 SGHDT, CDR2 YYEEEE. The CDR3 is 14 amino acids. The CDR3 DNA follows: TGTGCCAGCAGCTTGGGTAGGGTTGGCGAAAAACGGTTTTTT. Its translation is CASSLGRVGEKRFF.

This clonotype was recorded many times. The chain links TRBV18 to TRBJ2-3; D is undetermined. The V end was cut by 4 bases, the J end by 2 bases, with 13 bases between. Per the germline V gene, CDR1 is KGHSH and CDR2 is LQKENI. The CDR3 runs 15 residues. The CDR3 DNA reads as TGTGCCAGCTCACTTTCCGGTCGTTTCACAGATACGCAGTATTTT. It yields the protein CASSLSGRFTDTQYF.

Comments on this clonotype: Its ends do not fully match the called genes, so a read error is possible. The chain links TRBV4-2 to TRBJ2-1; D gene uncertain. This CDR3 spans 15 amino acids. Per the germline V gene, CDR1 is LGHNA and CDR2 is YNFKEQ. CDR3 nucleotides: TGTGCCAGCAGCCAAGATTGGGCGGCCTACAGTGAGCAGTTCTTC. Protein sequence: CASSQDWAAYSEQFF.

Worth noting for this clonotype: A much larger clone differs from this one at a single base, so this may be a read error. The chain has TRBV9 and TRBJ1-2; D gene ambiguous. The CDR3 is 15 residues long. CDR1 is SGDLS, CDR2 YYNGEE, per germline. The CDR3 bases are TGTGCCAGCAGCGTACCAAGGATTAACGACTATGGCTGCACCTTC. Translation gives CASSVPRINDYGCTF. Looking up the rest from reference TRBV9 and TRBJ1-2 gives the full variable domain: DSGVTQTPKHLITATGQRVTLRCSPRSGDLSVYWYQQSLDQGLQFLIQYYNGEERAKGNILERFSAQQFPDLHSELNLSSLELGDSALYFCASSVPRINDYGCTFGSGTRLTVV.

A word on this clonotype: A read error may be the cause here, since a much bigger clone is one base away. This chain uses TRBV5-6 with TRBJ2-7; perhaps TRBD1 as D (6 bases). The CDR3 has 17 amino acids. Germline V gene sequence: CDR1 SGHDT, CDR2 YYEEEE. CDR3 loop: CARSLEGPDRSSYEQYF. CDR3 bases: TGTGCCCGCAGCTTGGAAGGTCCCGACAGGTCCTCCTACGAGCAGTACTTC.